Below, 12 T cell receptor beta chains from the same sample are listed, as sequenced in a study of blood T cell repertoires in COVID-19 (dated by TCRdb to between 2020 and 2021). The library was obtained by the immunoSEQ multiplex PCR assay. The source is immuneACCESS, and TCRdb retained only in-frame sequences with V and J called. Part of the clones is not carried over; for the studies checked, unresolved V genes explain less than half of this, and the remainder is unexplained. The sample records about 400,000 clones, roughly 86% of which are singletons. 1.5% to 2% of the sample rests with the top ten. The specimen was PBMCs or T cells enriched from blood (not recorded which). The receptors derive from a woman younger than 45 who had recovered from COVID-19.

This chain joins TRBV15 and TRBJ1-2; 11 bases align to TRBD1. V was clipped by 4 bases and J by 7 bases; unmatched bases: 2. This CDR3 is built from 13 residues. Germline lookup yields CDR1 LNHNV and CDR2 YYDKDF (reference sequence). The CDR3: CATSKGQGGGYTF. The CDR3, as DNA: TGTGCCACCAGCAAGGGACAGGGGGGTGGCTACACCTTC.

The chain employs TRBV6-5 and TRBJ1-5; D perhaps matches TRBD1 (6 bases). The CDR3 length is 13 residues. Trimming removed 6 bases from V and 5 bases from J, with 11 bases in between. Germline V gives CDR1 MNHEY, CDR2 SVGAGI. The CDR3 DNA sequence: TGTGCCAGCAGCCGAACAGGGCATCAGCCCCAGCATTTT. Protein sequence: CASSRTGHQPQHF.

This clone was picked up one time. The V gene is TRBV21-1, the J gene TRBJ2-7; TRBD2 reflects the table's D call only, with no check against the DNA. TRBV21-1 is labeled a pseudogene. This CDR3 spans 13 amino acids. CDR3 residues: CASSSRLAYEQYF. The CDR3 DNA sequence: TGTGCCAGCAGCAGCCGACTAGCTTACGAGCAGTACTTC.

The chain joins TRBV7-2 to TRBJ2-1, with 12 positions matching TRBD2. There are 16 residues in the CDR3. CDR1 and CDR2 from the germline V gene are SGHTA and FQGNSA. Germline trimming cut 1 base from V and 8 bases from J; bases unmatched to any gene: 6. The CDR3 bases are TGTGCCAGCAGCTTAGTTGTCCTAGCGGGGGGGCATGAGCAGTTCTTC. It specifies CASSLVVLAGGHEQFF. Using reference TRBV7-2 and TRBJ2-1 for the parts outside the CDR3, the full variable domain is GAGVSQSPSNKVTEKGKDVELRCDPISGHTALYWYRQSLGQGLEFLIYFQGNSAPDKSGLPSDRFSAERTGGSVSTLTIQRTQQEDSAVYLCASSLVVLAGGHEQFFGPGTRLTVL.

This chain links TRBV6-5 with TRBJ2-7, with a weak D call TRBD1 (5 bases). The CDR3 covers 13 residues. Germline CDR1 is MNHEY and CDR2 is SVGAGI. Trimming pared 2 bases from V and 12 bases from J, leaving 17 bases between. As DNA, the CDR3 is TGTGCCAGCAGTTACACCCGAACAGGATTCGCGTACTTC. This gives the protein CASSYTRTGFAYF.

The chain couples TRBV10-3 to TRBJ2-1, with D possibly being TRBD1 (6 bases). V lost 3 bases to trimming and J lost 6 bases, with 15 bases between them. CDR3 length: 15 amino acids. Germline values: CDR1 ENHRY, CDR2 SYGVKD. CDR3 sequence reads: CAISDGRDKSNEQFF. CDR3 nucleotides: TGTGCCATCAGTGACGGCCGGGACAAGTCCAATGAGCAGTTCTTC.

This clone was detected once. The chain has TRBV5-5 and TRBJ2-2, with D maybe TRBD1 (5 bases). Trimming left V 4 bases short and J 9 bases short, with 25 bases between. In germline, CDR1 is SGHKS, CDR2 YYEKEE (reference sequence). This CDR3 spans 17 amino acids. The CDR3 here is CASSDKGSSRGSRELFF. As DNA, the CDR3 is TGTGCCAGCAGCGATAAGGGGTCCTCTAGGGGTAGCCGGGAGCTGTTTTTT.

The CDR3 is CASSEVPDGVSNQPQHF. The CDR3 nucleotides are TGTGCCAGCAGTGAAGTGCCCGACGGGGTTAGCAATCAGCCCCAGCATTTT. The chain has TRBV2 and TRBJ1-5; unclear D gene. Trimming shortened V by 1 base and J by 0 bases, and 13 bases separated the two germline ends. Germline CDR1 and CDR2: SNHLY and FYNNEI. The CDR3 contains 17 residues.

This rearrangement joins TRBV3-1 (or the pseudogene TRBV3-2) to TRBJ1-2; weak D call: TRBD1 (5 bases). The V and J ends lost 3 bases and 4 bases respectively, with 12 bases between them. The germline gives CDR1 LGHDT, CDR2 YNNKEL (reference sequence). The CDR3 length is 14 residues. The CDR3 DNA follows: TGTGCCAGCAGCCATGACAGTTTCGCCTATGGCTACACCTTC. This gives the protein CASSHDSFAYGYTF.

This chain joins TRBV19 and TRBJ2-2; tentatively, D is TRBD1 (5 bases). The CDR3 consists of 15 residues. The V end lost 10 bases, the J end lost 0 bases, and 15 bases lay between the germline ends. Germline CDR1 and CDR2: LNHDA and SQIVND (reference sequence). This CDR3 is CATRVGLTNTGELFF. CDR3 DNA sequence: TGTGCCACCCGGGTGGGGCTAACGAACACCGGGGAGCTGTTTTTT.

This clone was found once. V is TRBV13 and J is TRBJ2-1; TRBD2 aligns across 8 bases. With V trimmed by 4 bases and J by 4 bases, 6 bases remained unmatched. The CDR3 loop spans 15 amino acids. The germline gives CDR1 PRHDT, CDR2 FYEKMQ (reference sequence). The CDR3, as DNA: TGTGCCAGCAGCTCCGGGGGGGCGGGATACAATGAGCAGTTCTTC. This sequence encodes CASSSGGAGYNEQFF. The full variable domain, its missing parts supplied by reference TRBV13 and TRBJ2-1, is AAGVIQSPRHLIKEKRETATLKCYPIPRHDTVYWYQQGPGQDPQFLISFYEKMQSDKGSIPDRFSAQQFSDYHSELNMSSLELGDSALYFCASSSGGAGYNEQFFGPGTRLTVL.

The gene calls are TRBV7-2 and TRBJ2-2, with D possibly being TRBD2 (6 bases). V was trimmed by 1 base and J by 7 bases, leaving 22 bases between them. The CDR3 extends over 18 amino acids. CDR1 is SGHTA and CDR2 is FQGNSA in the germline V gene. The CDR3 is CASSLGGGSYLSGGELFF. CDR3 sequence (DNA): TGTGCCAGCAGCTTAGGGGGAGGTAGTTATCTCAGTGGCGGGGAGCTGTTTTTT.